The 11 T cell receptor beta chains given below trace back to one sample, sequenced in a study of blood T cell repertoires in COVID-19. Only in-frame clones appear in the TCRdb table, and some are missing; sequencing was by immunoSEQ multiplex PCR. The data contain roughly 70,000 clones, about 87% of them singletons. The sequenced material came from peripheral blood. The receptor set was obtained from a man aged 50 to 60 with active COVID-19.

The chain couples TRBV3-1 (or the pseudogene TRBV3-2) to TRBJ1-1; the D gene is possibly TRBD1 (5 bases). The V end was cut by 6 bases, the J end by 7 bases, with 24 bases between. Looked up from germline, CDR1 is LGHDT and CDR2 is YNNKEL (reference sequence). The CDR3 has 16 residues. CDR3 loop: CASRNTPGGGEGEAFF. CDR3 DNA sequence: TGTGCCAGCAGAAACACCCCGGGTGGAGGGGAGGGTGAAGCTTTCTTT.

The chain uses TRBV30 and TRBJ1-6, with 7 nucleotides matching TRBD1. The CDR3 consists of 17 residues. V gave up 1 base and J gave up 4 bases; unmatched junction bases: 10. Per germline, CDR1 GTSNPN and CDR2 SVGIG (reference sequence). CDR3 residues: CAWSELDGTAYNSPLHF. CDR3 nucleotide sequence: TGTGCCTGGAGTGAACTAGACGGGACAGCGTATAATTCACCCCTCCACTTT.

The chain combines TRBV19 with TRBJ1-2; no definite D call. Germline V CDR1 and CDR2: LNHDA, SQIVND (reference sequence). The CDR3 is made up of 15 amino acids. Trimming removed 10 bases from V and 4 bases from J, with 22 bases in between. For the CDR3, the DNA is TGTGCCACCTCCCCTGGGCAGGATCCACGCTATGGCTACACCTTC. It encodes CATSPGQDPRYGYTF.

This chain joins TRBV28 and TRBJ1-6, with D hard to call. Germline CDR1 is MDHEN and CDR2 is SYDVKM. V lost 3 bases and J lost 0, with 15 bases in between. The CDR3 covers 18 residues. The CDR3 loop is CASSFMFSRSSYNSPLHF. DNA of the CDR3: TGTGCCAGCAGTTTTATGTTTTCGCGGAGCTCCTATAATTCACCCCTCCACTTT.

The chain carries TRBV4-3 and TRBJ1-4; 7 bases are a match to TRBD1. V dropped 6 bases and J dropped 1; count of bases not matched to a gene: 5. From germline, CDR1 is LGHNA and CDR2 YSLEER. This CDR3 contains 15 residues. CDR3 region: CASSLTGVTNEKLFF. CDR3 nucleotide sequence: TGCGCCAGCAGTCTCACAGGGGTAACTAATGAAAAACTGTTTTTT.

V gene TRBV5-4 combines with J gene TRBJ2-5; 10 nucleotides align to TRBD1. Germline lookup yields CDR1 SGHNT and CDR2 YYREEE (reference sequence). The CDR3 covers 19 residues. The V and J ends lost 0 bases and 3 bases, in that order; junction bases with no gene match: 14. In nucleotides, the CDR3 is TGTGCCAGCAGCTTGGTTTACCTAACGGGACAGGGGAAAGAAGAGACCCAGTACTTC. Translating gives CASSLVYLTGQGKEETQYF.

Points on this clone: Germline is not matched at one junction end, which may reflect a read error. Written as DNA, the CDR3 is TGTGCCAGCAGTTACTCGAAACAGTCAAGCGGGACATTT. Translated: CASSYSKQSSGTF. This chain uses TRBV6-5 with TRBJ1-1, with D possibly TRBD1 on 6 matching bases. Germline-derived CDR1 and CDR2 are MNHEY and SVGAGI. The CDR3 is 13 residues long.

The chain couples TRBV6-1 to TRBJ1-5; 7 bases are shared with TRBD1. From germline, CDR1 is MNHNS and CDR2 SASEGT. The CDR3 has 15 amino acids. Germline trimming cut 1 base from V and 6 bases from J; bases unmatched to any gene: 6. CDR3 protein: CASSEGQGGFQPQHF. The CDR3 DNA reads TGTGCCAGCAGTGAAGGACAGGGAGGATTTCAGCCCCAGCATTTT.

This chain uses TRBV29-1 with TRBJ2-2; 7 bases map to TRBD2. Unmatched junction bases numbered 14, after V lost 3 bases and J lost 4 bases. There are 17 residues in the CDR3. Germline V gene data show CDR1 as SQVTM and CDR2 as ANQGSEA. The CDR3 nucleotides read TGCAGCGTTGATTTTCGGGAAGGCAGGGAGGGCACCGGGGAGCTGTTTTTT. Translated: CSVDFREGREGTGELFF.

V gene TRBV5-4 combines with J gene TRBJ2-1; 11 bases line up with TRBD2. With 5 bases clipped from V and 8 bases from J, the junction kept 6 bases outside the gene matches. This CDR3 comprises 14 residues. Germline V gene sequence: CDR1 SGHNT, CDR2 YYREEE (reference sequence). CDR3 sequence reads: CASRDSGRVYEQFF. Written as DNA, the CDR3 is TGTGCCAGCAGGGATAGCGGGAGGGTCTATGAGCAGTTCTTC.

The gene calls are TRBV5-4 and TRBJ2-7, with D possibly being TRBD1 (6 bases). CDR3 length equals 13 residues. V dropped 4 bases and J dropped 1 base, with 9 bases sitting between them. Germline V gene sequence: CDR1 SGHNT, CDR2 YYREEE (reference sequence). CDR3 sequence reads: CASSEQGSYEQYF. CDR3 coding DNA: TGTGCCAGCAGCGAACAGGGATCCTACGAGCAGTACTTC.